This passage covers 8 T cell receptor beta chains from one sample sequenced in a study of CD8+ T cells in alopecia areata. cDNA reverse transcribed from extracted RNA served as the sequencing template. Sequencing used immunoSEQ multiplex PCR; TCRdb keeps in-frame clones, though not all of them. The sample lists about 120,000 clones; 30% to 40% were seen once. Sequenced material: CD4+ T cells sorted from blood. Source of these receptors: a human donor with alopecia areata.

The chain couples TRBV5-1 to TRBJ2-2, with D maybe TRBD2 (6 bases). CDR1 is SGHRS, CDR2 YFSETQ, per germline. The V gene lost 0 bases and the J gene lost 1 base, with 13 bases spanning the gap. CDR3 length: 17 amino acids. The CDR3 nucleotides read TGCGCCAGCAGCTTGGGGACCGGGACTCTGAACACCGGGGAGCTGTTTTTT. It codes for CASSLGTGTLNTGELFF.

The rearrangement joins TRBV5-1 to TRBJ2-3, with D tentatively TRBD2 (5 bases). Germline V gene data show CDR1 as SGHRS and CDR2 as YFSETQ. This CDR3 contains 13 residues. The V gene lost 3 bases and the J gene lost 2 bases, with 7 bases spanning the gap. In DNA, the CDR3 is TGCGCCAGCAGCTCGGGATTCACAGATACGCAGTATTTT. This sequence encodes CASSSGFTDTQYF.

The rearrangement uses TRBV19 and TRBJ2-2, with D uncertain. Germline V gives CDR1 LNHDA, CDR2 SQIVND (reference sequence). V lost 6 bases, J lost 0 bases, and 8 bases lay in between. The CDR3 length is 14 residues. The CDR3 DNA reads as TGTGCCAGTAGGAACGGTCCGAACACCGGGGAGCTGTTTTTT. Translated, it gives CASRNGPNTGELFF.

Details on this clone: Other nucleotide sequences from this sample produce the same CDR3. The chain is built from TRBV29-1 and TRBJ1-1, with 9 bases matching TRBD1. Germline V CDR1 and CDR2: SQVTM, ANQGSEA. The CDR3 sequence is 13 residues long. V lost 6 bases and J lost 5; bases outside the gene matches: 7. CDR3 nucleotides: TGCAGCGTCGGGACAGGGCTTGGGACTGAAGCTTTCTTT. It encodes CSVGTGLGTEAFF.

The gene calls are TRBV6-5 and TRBJ2-3; TRBD2 matches 8 bases. CDR3 size: 16 residues. The ends lost 4 bases at V and 1 base at J; junction bases unmatched: 7. The germline CDR1 and CDR2 sequences are MNHEY and SVGAGI. The CDR3 loop reads CASSSLAGLRTDTQYF. CDR3 nucleotides: TGTGCCAGCAGTTCTTTAGCGGGACTTCGCACAGATACGCAGTATTTT.

The chain employs TRBV6-5 and TRBJ1-6; D unclear. V was clipped by 2 bases and J by 7 bases, with 9 bases between them. The CDR3 is 14 residues long. Germline assignment: CDR1 MNHEY and CDR2 SVGAGI. The CDR3, as DNA: TGTGCCAGCAGTTACAAGGAGGGAAATTCACCCCTCCACTTT. Residues: CASSYKEGNSPLHF.

The chain has TRBV18 and TRBJ1-1; D gene unclear. The CDR3 has 16 amino acids. Trimming pared 0 bases from V and 2 bases from J, leaving 13 bases between. CDR1 is KGHSH and CDR2 is LQKENI in the germline V gene. The CDR3 DNA sequence: TGTGCCAGCTCACCACCAAGTTTGGCCCGAAACACTGAAGCTTTCTTT. It yields the protein CASSPPSLARNTEAFF.

This chain connects TRBV5-1 to TRBJ2-7, with TRBD1 identical over 8 bases. This CDR3 spans 15 amino acids. The J segment lost 3 bases and the V segment lost 7 bases, leaving 12 bases of the junction unmatched. Per the germline V gene, CDR1 is SGHRS and CDR2 is YFSETQ. The CDR3 DNA follows: TGCGCCAGCGGGCCGGGGGACAGGAGATACTACGAGCAGTACTTC. It is translated as CASGPGDRRYYEQYF.